What follows are 22 T cell receptor beta chains derived from one specimen sequenced in a study of T cells expressing NK-cell markers. Following a re-call of the 5' RACE reads, TCRdb has one entry per CDR3 protein and lacks DNA. Its clone listing holds about 140,000 distinct CDR3 sequences. Sequenced: blood T cells: a sorted CD56 or NKG2C T cell subset, CD4+ or CD8+ T cells, or bulk PBMC T cells (not recorded which). The receptors were sampled from a man between 18 and 35 years old in good health.

This rearrangement joins TRBV5-6 to TRBJ1-1. In germline, CDR1 is SGHDT, CDR2 YYEEEE. The CDR3 runs to 15 residues. CDR3: CASSPKGGENTEAFF. Drawing the rest from reference TRBV5-6 and TRBJ1-1, the complete variable domain is DAGVTQSPTHLIKTRGQQVTLRCSPKSGHDTVSWYQQALGQGPQFIFQYYEEEERQRGNFPDRFSGHQFPNYSSELNVNALLLGDSALYLCASSPKGGENTEAFFGQGTRLTVV.

The chain links TRBV2 to TRBJ2-7; there is no DNA to check the TCRdb D call of TRBD1. There are 14 residues in the CDR3. Germline values: CDR1 SNHLY, CDR2 FYNNEI. The CDR3 spells CASRGGQGHYEQYF. Using reference TRBV2 and TRBJ2-7 for the parts outside the CDR3, the full variable domain is EPEVTQTPSHQVTQMGQEVILRCVPISNHLYFYWYRQILGQKVEFLVSFYNNEISEKSEIFDDQFSVERPDGSNFTLKIRSTKLEDSAMYFCASRGGQGHYEQYFGPGTRLTVT.

The J gene is TRBJ1-2, the V gene TRBV20-1; the TCRdb D gene call, TRBD1, has no DNA to confirm it. The CDR3 extends over 14 amino acids. Germline values: CDR1 DFQATT, CDR2 SNEGSKA (reference sequence). CDR3 region: CSAREVGDRGGYTF.

The rearrangement joins TRBV12-3 or TRBV12-4 to TRBJ1-1. This CDR3 region has 13 residues. CDR3 sequence: CASSHSLGTEAFF.

This chain uses TRBV18 with TRBJ2-5; TCRdb gives TRBD1 as the D gene, but with no DNA this cannot be confirmed. The length of the CDR3 is 16 residues. Germline CDR1 reads KGHSH; CDR2 reads LQKENI. Here the CDR3 reads CASSPPDTPRGETQYF. The full variable domain, with the rest looked up from reference TRBV18 and TRBJ2-5, is NAGVMQNPRHLVRRRGQEARLRCSPMKGHSHVYWYRQLPEEGLKFMVYLQKENIIDESGMPKERFSAEFPKEGPSILRIQQVVRGDSAAYFCASSPPDTPRGETQYFGPGTRLLVL.

V gene TRBV4-3 combines with J gene TRBJ2-7. This CDR3 contains 13 residues. Per the germline V gene, CDR1 is LGHNA and CDR2 is YSLEER. The CDR3 loop is CASSLTDLSEQYF.

This sequence joins TRBV30 and TRBJ1-5; TCRdb's D gene call, TRBD1, goes unchecked for lack of DNA. Germline V CDR1 and CDR2: GTSNPN, SVGIG (reference sequence). The CDR3 consists of 15 residues. The CDR3: CAWNSGTGLNQPQHF. The full variable domain, in which reference TRBV30 and TRBJ1-5 provide the parts outside the CDR3, is SQTIHQWPATLVQPVGSPLSLECTVEGTSNPNLYWYRQAAGRGLQLLFYSVGIGQISSEVPQNLSASRPQDRQFILSSKKLLLSDSGFYLCAWNSGTGLNQPQHFGDGTRLSIL.

V usage is TRBV5-1 and J usage is TRBJ1-2. The CDR3 covers 14 residues. Germline CDR1 and CDR2: SGHRS and YFSETQ. The CDR3 spells CASSLAGVTLGYTF.

The CDR3 region is CASSQTSGMNTEAFF. The rearrangement joins TRBV5-4 to TRBJ1-1. CDR1 and CDR2 from the germline V gene are SGHNT and YYREEE (reference sequence). CDR3 length: 15 amino acids.

The chain joins TRBV5-1 to TRBJ2-5; the D gene TCRdb calls, TRBD1, cannot be checked with no DNA. The length of the CDR3 is 14 residues. Germline CDR1 is SGHRS and CDR2 is YFSETQ. The CDR3 protein is CASSATGGWEAQYF.

The chain couples TRBV29-1 to TRBJ2-2. The CDR3 contains 12 residues. Germline CDR1 is SQVTM and CDR2 is ANQGSEA. CDR3 residues: CSVAGRFGELFF.

The CDR3 reads CASNSGLAKNIQYF. J is TRBJ2-4 and V is TRBV12-3 or TRBV12-4; the D call of TRBD2 rests on TCRdb alone, since no DNA is present to check it. This CDR3 has 14 amino acids.

The rearrangement joins TRBV24-1 to TRBJ2-5; TCRdb designates TRBD2, a call that cannot be tested without DNA. CDR1 and CDR2 from the germline V gene are KGHDR and SFDVKD. The CDR3 length is 16 residues. CDR3 sequence: CATSDFNRLAEETQYF.

The rearrangement links TRBV10-3 to TRBJ1-2; the TCRdb call, TRBD1, lacks DNA for checking. The CDR3 runs to 13 residues. Looked up from germline, CDR1 is ENHRY and CDR2 is SYGVKD. This CDR3 is CAIVGGQGNGYTF.

The chain is built from TRBV12-3 or TRBV12-4 and TRBJ2-3. This CDR3 comprises 13 residues. The CDR3 reads CASNPQGTDTQYF.

V gene TRBV5-1 combines with J gene TRBJ2-5; the TCRdb call, TRBD2, lacks DNA for checking. Germline V gene data show CDR1 as SGHRS and CDR2 as YFSETQ. The CDR3 length is 16 residues. The CDR3 spells CASSVELAGGVETQYF.

The rearrangement joins TRBV20-1 to TRBJ2-1; TCRdb indicates TRBD1, and absent DNA this call remains unverified. The germline V gene has CDR1 DFQATT and CDR2 SNEGSKA (reference sequence). This CDR3 comprises 15 residues. This chain's CDR3 is CSASSFSQGGNEQFF.

The CDR3 loop is CSVVQEGWNEQFF. The rearrangement uses TRBV29-1 and TRBJ2-1; as DNA is missing, the TRBD2 call by TCRdb cannot be tested. Germline assignment: CDR1 SQVTM and CDR2 ANQGSEA. The CDR3 has 13 amino acids.

The V and J genes are TRBV30 and TRBJ1-1; absent DNA, TCRdb's TRBD1 call cannot be checked. Germline V gene lookup returns CDR1 GTSNPN and CDR2 SVGIG (reference sequence). The CDR3 has 13 residues. The CDR3: CAWKGRDHTEAFF. The full variable domain, in which reference TRBV30 and TRBJ1-1 provide the parts outside the CDR3, is SQTIHQWPATLVQPVGSPLSLECTVEGTSNPNLYWYRQAAGRGLQLLFYSVGIGQISSEVPQNLSASRPQDRQFILSSKKLLLSDSGFYLCAWKGRDHTEAFFGQGTRLTVV.

The rearrangement uses TRBV5-6 and TRBJ2-7; the TCRdb call, TRBD1, lacks DNA for checking. Germline CDR1 and CDR2: SGHDT and YYEEEE. This CDR3 is 15 amino acids long. CDR3 sequence reads: CASSFGATGSHEQYF.

This chain links TRBV7-9 with TRBJ1-4; the TCRdb call, TRBD1, lacks DNA for checking. This CDR3 comprises 16 residues. Germline CDR1 SEHNR, CDR2 FQNEAQ (reference sequence). The CDR3 protein is CASSPGQGLMDEKLFF.

The chain links TRBV6-5 to TRBJ2-1; absent DNA, TCRdb's TRBD1 call cannot be checked. The CDR3 sequence is 14 residues long. Germline V lookup: CDR1 MNHEY, CDR2 SVGAGI. The CDR3 protein is CASSYKNGANEQFF.